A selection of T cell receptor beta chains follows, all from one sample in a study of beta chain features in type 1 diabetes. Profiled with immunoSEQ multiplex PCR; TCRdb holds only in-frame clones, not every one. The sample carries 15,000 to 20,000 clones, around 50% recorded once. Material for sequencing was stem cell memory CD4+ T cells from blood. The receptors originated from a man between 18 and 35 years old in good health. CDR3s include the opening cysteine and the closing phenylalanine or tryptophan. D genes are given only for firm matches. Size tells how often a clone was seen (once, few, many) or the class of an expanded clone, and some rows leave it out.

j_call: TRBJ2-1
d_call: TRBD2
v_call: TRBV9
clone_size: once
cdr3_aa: CASTKGGLAGTNEQFF
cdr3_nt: TGTGCCAGCACCAAGGGGGGACTAGCGGGAACCAATGAGCAGTTCTTC

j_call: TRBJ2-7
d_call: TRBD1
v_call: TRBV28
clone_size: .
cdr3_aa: CASSVRTGPQEQYF
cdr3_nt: TGTGCCAGCAGTGTTCGGACAGGTCCCCAGGAGCAGTACTTC

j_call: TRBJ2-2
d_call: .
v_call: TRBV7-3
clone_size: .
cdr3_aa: CASSRRVYTGELFF
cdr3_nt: TGTGCCAGCAGCAGAAGAGTCTACACCGGGGAGCTGTTTTTT

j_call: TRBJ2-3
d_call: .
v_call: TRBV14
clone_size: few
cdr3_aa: CASSQYFSTDTQYF
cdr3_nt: TGTGCCAGCAGCCAGTACTTTAGCACAGATACGCAGTATTTT

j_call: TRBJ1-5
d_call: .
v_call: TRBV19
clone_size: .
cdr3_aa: CASSITVGGQPQHF
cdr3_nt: TGTGCCAGTAGTATAACCGTCGGGGGTCAGCCCCAGCATTTT

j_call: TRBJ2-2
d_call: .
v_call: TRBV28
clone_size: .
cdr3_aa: CASSSNTGELFF
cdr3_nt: TGTGCCAGCAGTTCAAACACCGGGGAGCTGTTTTTT

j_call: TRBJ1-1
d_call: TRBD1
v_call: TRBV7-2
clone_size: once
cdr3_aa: CASSRQGMNTEAFF
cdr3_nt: TGTGCCAGCAGCCGACAGGGTATGAACACTGAAGCTTTCTTT

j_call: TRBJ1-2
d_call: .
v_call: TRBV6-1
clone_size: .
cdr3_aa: CASSEVPSSYGYTF
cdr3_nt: TGTGCCAGCAGTGAAGTTCCGTCCAGCTATGGCTACACCTTC

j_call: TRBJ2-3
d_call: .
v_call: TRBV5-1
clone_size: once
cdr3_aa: CASSLELNTDTQYF
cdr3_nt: TGCGCCAGCAGCTTGGAACTGAACACAGATACGCAGTATTTT

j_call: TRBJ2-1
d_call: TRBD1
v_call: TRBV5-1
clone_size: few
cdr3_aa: CASSLRPGTGGNEQFF
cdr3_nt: TGCGCCAGCAGCTTACGACCCGGGACAGGGGGCAATGAGCAGTTCTTC

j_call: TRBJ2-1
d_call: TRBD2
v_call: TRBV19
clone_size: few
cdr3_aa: CASSIPGLAGGDEQFF
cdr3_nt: TGTGCCAGTAGTATCCCGGGACTAGCGGGAGGCGATGAGCAGTTCTTC

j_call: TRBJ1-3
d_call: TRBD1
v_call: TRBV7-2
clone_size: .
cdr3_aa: CASGYRGRENTIYF
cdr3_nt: TGTGCCAGCGGATACAGGGGCCGGGAGAACACCATATATTTT

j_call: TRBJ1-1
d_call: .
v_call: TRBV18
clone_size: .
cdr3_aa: CASSPPRDSGTEAFF
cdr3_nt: TGTGCCAGCTCACCACCGAGGGATTCCGGGACTGAAGCTTTCTTT

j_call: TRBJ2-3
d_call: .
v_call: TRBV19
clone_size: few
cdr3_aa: CASSPDLGDTQYF
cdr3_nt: TGTGCCAGTAGCCCCGACCTCGGGGATACGCAGTATTTT

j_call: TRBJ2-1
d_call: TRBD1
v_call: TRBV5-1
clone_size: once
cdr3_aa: CASSSDRVYNEQFF
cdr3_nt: TGCGCCAGCAGCTCAGACAGGGTCTACAATGAGCAGTTCTTC

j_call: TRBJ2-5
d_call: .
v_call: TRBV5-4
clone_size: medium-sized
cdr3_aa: CASSLGRQETQYF
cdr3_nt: TGTGCCAGCAGCTTGGGCCGGCAAGAGACCCAGTACTTC

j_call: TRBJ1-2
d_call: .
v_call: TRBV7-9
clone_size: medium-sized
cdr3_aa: CASSTNTGTGGYTF
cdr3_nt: TGTGCCAGCAGCACAAATACAGGGACGGGGGGCTACACCTTC

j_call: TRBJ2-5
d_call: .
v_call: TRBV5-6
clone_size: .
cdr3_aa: CASSYLTGQETQYF
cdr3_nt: TGTGCCAGCAGTTATTTGACGGGACAAGAGACCCAGTACTTC

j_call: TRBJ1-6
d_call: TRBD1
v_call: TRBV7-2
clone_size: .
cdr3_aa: CASSRDSYNSPLHF
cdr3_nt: TGTGCCAGCAGCCGGGACAGCTATAATTCACCCCTCCACTTT

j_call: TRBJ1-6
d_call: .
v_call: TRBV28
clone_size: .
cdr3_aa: CASSSGHSPLHF
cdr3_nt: TGTGCCAGCAGTTCTGGCCATTCACCCCTCCACTTT

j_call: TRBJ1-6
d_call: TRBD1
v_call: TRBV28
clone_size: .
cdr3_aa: CASRGGQGNSPLHF
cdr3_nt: TGTGCCAGCAGGGGGGGACAGGGGAATTCACCCCTCCACTTT

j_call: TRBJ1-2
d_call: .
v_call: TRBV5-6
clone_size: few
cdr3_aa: CATSEGTYGYTF
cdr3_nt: TGTGCCACCTCGGAGGGAACATATGGCTACACCTTC

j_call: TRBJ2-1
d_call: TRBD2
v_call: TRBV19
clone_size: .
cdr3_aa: CASKSTSGGSNEQFF
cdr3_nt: TGTGCCAGTAAATCGACTAGCGGGGGTTCCAATGAGCAGTTCTTC

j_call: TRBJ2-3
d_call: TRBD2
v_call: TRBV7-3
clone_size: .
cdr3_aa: CASSPSGREDTQYF
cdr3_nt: TGTGCCAGCAGCCCTAGCGGGAGAGAAGATACGCAGTATTTT

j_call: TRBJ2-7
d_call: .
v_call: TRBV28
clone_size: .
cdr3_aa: CASSRIQVPYEQYF
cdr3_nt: TGTGCCAGCAGTCGAATACAGGTCCCCTACGAGCAGTACTTC

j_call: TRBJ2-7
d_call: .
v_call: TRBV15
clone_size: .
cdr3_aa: CATSRSGGVSYEQYF
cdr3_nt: TGTGCCACCAGCAGGTCCGGCGGGGTTTCCTACGAGCAGTACTTC

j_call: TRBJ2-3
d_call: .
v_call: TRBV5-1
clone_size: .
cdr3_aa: CASSRSINSGGLTDTQYF
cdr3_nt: TGCGCCAGCAGCCGATCAATAAACTCAGGGGGGCTGACAGATACGCAGTATTTT

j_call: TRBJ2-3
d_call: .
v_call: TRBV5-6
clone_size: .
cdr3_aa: CASSLGRAGDTQYF
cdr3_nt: TGTGCCAGCAGCCTGGGGCGGGCGGGAGATACGCAGTATTTT

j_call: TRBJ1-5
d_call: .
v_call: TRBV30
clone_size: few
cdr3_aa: CAWRGRGGHQPQHF
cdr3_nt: TGTGCCTGGAGGGGGAGGGGGGGGCATCAGCCCCAGCATTTT

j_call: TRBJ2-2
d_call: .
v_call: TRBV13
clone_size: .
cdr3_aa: CASSLWGVHTGELFF
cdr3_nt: TGTGCCAGCAGCTTGTGGGGGGTCCACACCGGGGAGCTGTTTTTT

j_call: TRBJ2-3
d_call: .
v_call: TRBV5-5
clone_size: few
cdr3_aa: CASSTALDTQYF
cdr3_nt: TGTGCCAGCAGTACCGCGTTAGATACGCAGTATTTT

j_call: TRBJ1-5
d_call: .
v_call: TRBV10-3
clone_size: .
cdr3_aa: CAIGDGNQPQHF
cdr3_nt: TGTGCCATCGGTGACGGGAATCAGCCCCAGCATTTT